The rows below give T cell receptor beta chains drawn from one sample of a study of blood T cells in healthy people across ages. TCRdb recomputed calls from the 5' RACE reads with MiXCR, one row per CDR3 protein. The data hold over 1.5 million distinct CDR3 sequences, with about 50% observed a single time. The source material was blood. These receptors all come from a woman aged 40 to 49 in good health. Each CDR3 is given with its conserved first and last residue. The order of the fields is D gene, V gene, clone size, J gene, CDR3 DNA, CDR3 protein. D genes are given only for firm matches. Clone size appears in some rows only: once, few, many, or a class for an expanded clone.

D gene: .
V gene: TRBV27
clone size: .
J gene: TRBJ1-6
CDR3 DNA: TGTGCCAGCAGTTCTAATTCGGGTTCACCCCTCCACTTT
CDR3 protein: CASSSNSGSPLHF

D gene: .
V gene: TRBV19
clone size: .
J gene: TRBJ2-7
CDR3 DNA: TGTGCCAGTAGAGCTCCGGGGGCAACCTACGAGCAGTACTTC
CDR3 protein: CASRAPGATYEQYF

D gene: TRBD2
V gene: TRBV4-2
clone size: .
J gene: TRBJ2-5
CDR3 DNA: TGTGCCAGCAGCCAAGAAGTTCGTACCGGGGGGGCCCGGGAGACCCAGTACTTC
CDR3 protein: CASSQEVRTGGARETQYF

D gene: .
V gene: TRBV4-3
clone size: few
J gene: TRBJ2-1
CDR3 DNA: TGCGCCAGCGGATTTACCAGGGGCGCTGAGCAGTTCTTC
CDR3 protein: CASGFTRGAEQFF

D gene: .
V gene: TRBV12-3/TRBV12-4
clone size: .
J gene: TRBJ1-1
CDR3 DNA: TGTGCCAGCAGTGGTCTTTTGAACACTGAAGCTTTCTTT
CDR3 protein: CASSGLLNTEAFF

D gene: .
V gene: TRBV20-1
clone size: few
J gene: TRBJ2-1
CDR3 DNA: TGCAGTGCTCTTAGGTGGGGCAATGAGCAGTTCTTC
CDR3 protein: CSALRWGNEQFF

D gene: .
V gene: TRBV24-1
clone size: few
J gene: TRBJ2-5
CDR3 DNA: TGTGCCACCAGTGCCCTTGGGGCCAGGGGGGGAGAGACCCAGTACTTC
CDR3 protein: CATSALGARGGETQYF

D gene: .
V gene: TRBV20-1
clone size: few
J gene: TRBJ1-2
CDR3 DNA: TGCAGTGCTAACGGCCAAAGGGGGATTAACTATGGCTACACCTTC
CDR3 protein: CSANGQRGINYGYTF

D gene: .
V gene: TRBV12-3/TRBV12-4
clone size: .
J gene: TRBJ1-2
CDR3 DNA: TGTGCCGGCATGTCCAGTAGACAGCGAATACTCTATGGCTACACCTTC
CDR3 protein: CAGMSSRQRILYGYTF

D gene: .
V gene: TRBV4-3
clone size: many
J gene: TRBJ1-2
CDR3 DNA: TGCGCCAGCAGCCAAGAAGGCGGGGGTAAAGGCTACACCTTC
CDR3 protein: CASSQEGGGKGYTF

D gene: .
V gene: TRBV4-1
clone size: few
J gene: TRBJ2-4
CDR3 DNA: TGCGCCAGCAGCCAAGATCATCCTAGAGAACGCGTGGTCAAAAACATTCAGTACTTC
CDR3 protein: CASSQDHPRERVVKNIQYF

D gene: TRBD1
V gene: TRBV6-1
clone size: .
J gene: TRBJ2-5
CDR3 DNA: TGTGCCAGCAGTAAGGGACAGGGCGGGCAGGAGATGTCAGAGACCCAGTACTTC
CDR3 protein: CASSKGQGGQEMSETQYF

D gene: .
V gene: TRBV7-2
clone size: .
J gene: TRBJ2-1
CDR3 DNA: TGTGCCAGCCAGATTTCTCGGTCGGGGCCCTACAATGAGCAGTTCTTC
CDR3 protein: CASQISRSGPYNEQFF

D gene: .
V gene: TRBV5-1
clone size: few
J gene: TRBJ1-2
CDR3 DNA: TGCGCCAGCAGCCCGGATCGGGGGGCCGTGGGCTATGGCTACACCTTC
CDR3 protein: CASSPDRGAVGYGYTF

D gene: .
V gene: TRBV29-1
clone size: .
J gene: TRBJ1-2
CDR3 DNA: TGCAGCGTTAAGGAACACCTTAACTATGGCTACACCTTC
CDR3 protein: CSVKEHLNYGYTF

D gene: .
V gene: TRBV6-5
clone size: .
J gene: TRBJ2-7
CDR3 DNA: TGTGCCAGCAGCCTCGACACGACCTACTACGAGCAGTACTTC
CDR3 protein: CASSLDTTYYEQYF

D gene: .
V gene: TRBV13
clone size: once
J gene: TRBJ2-6
CDR3 DNA: TGTGCCAGCAGCTTAGAGTTTGGCAGGGAGAGCTCTGGGGCCAACGTCCTGACTTTC
CDR3 protein: CASSLEFGRESSGANVLTF

D gene: .
V gene: TRBV7-2
clone size: .
J gene: TRBJ2-7
CDR3 DNA: TGTGCCAGCAGCTTAGAGGCTATCGGGTTCGGGTCCTACGAGCAGTACTTC
CDR3 protein: CASSLEAIGFGSYEQYF

D gene: TRBD1
V gene: TRBV9
clone size: few
J gene: TRBJ2-1
CDR3 DNA: TGTGCCAGCAGCGTATCAGGGGACAGTTCGGTCAAGCAGTTCTTC
CDR3 protein: CASSVSGDSSVKQFF

D gene: .
V gene: TRBV9
clone size: .
J gene: TRBJ2-7
CDR3 DNA: TGTGCCAGCAGCGTAGTCGAGGGACCCACGTACTTC
CDR3 protein: CASSVVEGPTYF

D gene: TRBD1
V gene: TRBV12-3/TRBV12-4
clone size: few
J gene: TRBJ2-1
CDR3 DNA: TGTGCCAGCTCTTCCCGGACAGGAGTATCGGATGAGCAGTTCTTC
CDR3 protein: CASSSRTGVSDEQFF

D gene: TRBD2
V gene: TRBV3-1
clone size: .
J gene: TRBJ2-5
CDR3 DNA: TGTGCCAGCAGCCAAGATCTTATACGCGGGGGGGCCCAAGAGACCCAGTACTTC
CDR3 protein: CASSQDLIRGGAQETQYF

D gene: TRBD2
V gene: TRBV20-1
clone size: .
J gene: TRBJ2-1
CDR3 DNA: TGCAGTGCTGCCCCACTAGCGGGGGATAGGAATGAGCAGTTCTTC
CDR3 protein: CSAAPLAGDRNEQFF

D gene: TRBD2
V gene: TRBV20-1
clone size: .
J gene: TRBJ2-3
CDR3 DNA: TGCAGTGCTAGCGGGGGGGCCATGGATACGCAGTATTTT
CDR3 protein: CSASGGAMDTQYF

D gene: TRBD2
V gene: TRBV5-1
clone size: once
J gene: TRBJ2-6
CDR3 DNA: TGCGCCAGCAGCTTGGCGGGGGGGCTTAACTCTGGGGCCAACGTCCTGACTTTC
CDR3 protein: CASSLAGGLNSGANVLTF

D gene: .
V gene: TRBV12-3/TRBV12-4
clone size: .
J gene: TRBJ2-5
CDR3 DNA: TGTGCCAGCAGTGAATGGGGCTTGGAGACCCAGTACTTC
CDR3 protein: CASSEWGLETQYF

D gene: TRBD2
V gene: TRBV28
clone size: .
J gene: TRBJ2-3
CDR3 DNA: TGTGCCAGCAGTCCCCAAGCGGGGAAGGTAGATACGCAGTATTTT
CDR3 protein: CASSPQAGKVDTQYF

D gene: TRBD2
V gene: TRBV6-2/TRBV6-3
clone size: .
J gene: TRBJ2-1
CDR3 DNA: TGTGCCAGCAGTTACCGCGGACTAGTGGGATTCAATGAGCAGTTCTTC
CDR3 protein: CASSYRGLVGFNEQFF

D gene: .
V gene: TRBV4-3
clone size: .
J gene: TRBJ2-5
CDR3 DNA: TGCGCCAGCAGCCTAGACTTGGACGTCGGTTTGGAGACCCAGTACTTC
CDR3 protein: CASSLDLDVGLETQYF

D gene: .
V gene: TRBV11-2
clone size: few
J gene: TRBJ2-3
CDR3 DNA: TGTGCCAGCATCCCCGGGGGAGGTAGCACAGATACGCAGTATTTT
CDR3 protein: CASIPGGGSTDTQYF

D gene: .
V gene: TRBV11-2
clone size: .
J gene: TRBJ2-3
CDR3 DNA: TGTGCCAGCAGCCCCAGCCCAGAACCTAGCACAGATACGCCGTATTTT
CDR3 protein: CASSPSPEPSTDTPYF

D gene: TRBD2
V gene: TRBV7-2
clone size: .
J gene: TRBJ2-1
CDR3 DNA: TGTGCCAGCAGCTTAGTTCGACTAGCGGGGGGGCCTAGGAACGATGAGCAGTTCTTC
CDR3 protein: CASSLVRLAGGPRNDEQFF

D gene: TRBD1
V gene: TRBV25-1
clone size: few
J gene: TRBJ2-3
CDR3 DNA: TGTGCCAGCAGTGATAAGTGGACAGGGCTGACAGATACGCAGTATTTT
CDR3 protein: CASSDKWTGLTDTQYF

D gene: TRBD1
V gene: TRBV20-1
clone size: .
J gene: TRBJ1-5
CDR3 DNA: TGCAGTGCTAGAGATAGGATGTACGGGACAGCATATCAGCCCCAGCATTTT
CDR3 protein: CSARDRMYGTAYQPQHF

D gene: TRBD1
V gene: TRBV4-3
clone size: few
J gene: TRBJ2-7
CDR3 DNA: TGCGCCAGCAGCCAAGAAGACAGGGGGCGCGAGCAGTACTTC
CDR3 protein: CASSQEDRGREQYF

D gene: TRBD1
V gene: TRBV3-1
clone size: .
J gene: TRBJ2-1
CDR3 DNA: TGTGCCAGCAGCCAAGAACCGACAGGGGCCTACGAGCAGTTCTTC
CDR3 protein: CASSQEPTGAYEQFF

D gene: .
V gene: TRBV2
clone size: .
J gene: TRBJ2-5
CDR3 DNA: TGTGCCAGCACGGTACAAGGGGTTTTAGGGGAGACCCAGTACTTC
CDR3 protein: CASTVQGVLGETQYF

D gene: .
V gene: TRBV20-1
clone size: .
J gene: TRBJ2-3
CDR3 DNA: TGCAGTGCTTCTACAAATCTCGCAGATACGCAGTATTTT
CDR3 protein: CSASTNLADTQYF

D gene: .
V gene: TRBV6-6
clone size: few
J gene: TRBJ2-3
CDR3 DNA: TGTGCCAGCAGTCCTCAGGGTTACGGCACAGATACGCAGTATTTT
CDR3 protein: CASSPQGYGTDTQYF

D gene: .
V gene: TRBV20-1
clone size: .
J gene: TRBJ1-2
CDR3 DNA: TGCAGTGCTAGAGAACAGGACAACTATGGCTACACCTTC
CDR3 protein: CSAREQDNYGYTF

D gene: TRBD2
V gene: TRBV9
clone size: few
J gene: TRBJ2-3
CDR3 DNA: TGTGCCAGCAGCGCCTGGACTAGCTTGGGCACAGATACGCAGTATTTT
CDR3 protein: CASSAWTSLGTDTQYF

D gene: TRBD2
V gene: TRBV6-2/TRBV6-3
clone size: .
J gene: TRBJ2-3
CDR3 DNA: TGTGCCAGCAGAACTAGCGGGGGGCGTGGAGATACGCAGTATTTT
CDR3 protein: CASRTSGGRGDTQYF

D gene: .
V gene: TRBV5-1
clone size: .
J gene: TRBJ1-1
CDR3 DNA: TGCGCCAGCAGCTTGGACGAACTCTTCATGAACACTGAAGCTTTCTTT
CDR3 protein: CASSLDELFMNTEAFF

D gene: TRBD1
V gene: TRBV29-1
clone size: few
J gene: TRBJ1-2
CDR3 DNA: TGCAGCGTTGAAGGGACAGGGGAAGGCTACACCTTC
CDR3 protein: CSVEGTGEGYTF

D gene: .
V gene: TRBV6-1
clone size: .
J gene: TRBJ1-2
CDR3 DNA: TGTGCCAGCAGTGAAGGGGCGCGTTCTAACTATGGCTACACCTTC
CDR3 protein: CASSEGARSNYGYTF

D gene: TRBD2
V gene: TRBV5-6
clone size: .
J gene: TRBJ2-3
CDR3 DNA: TGTGCCAGCACCATCTTCAGCGGGATAACAGATACGCAGTATTTT
CDR3 protein: CASTIFSGITDTQYF

D gene: .
V gene: TRBV7-3
clone size: .
J gene: TRBJ1-6
CDR3 DNA: TGTGCCAGCAGTCGCTCTTGGGTCCCGAGCTCCTATAATTCACCCCTCCACTTT
CDR3 protein: CASSRSWVPSSYNSPLHF

D gene: .
V gene: TRBV4-3
clone size: many
J gene: TRBJ1-5
CDR3 DNA: TGCGCCAGCAGCCAAGGGACGGATCAGCCCCAGCATTTT
CDR3 protein: CASSQGTDQPQHF

D gene: .
V gene: TRBV4-3
clone size: .
J gene: TRBJ1-2
CDR3 DNA: TGCGCCAGCAGCCAAGCGGGGGGGCTTTTACATGGCTACACCTTC
CDR3 protein: CASSQAGGLLHGYTF

D gene: TRBD2
V gene: TRBV4-3
clone size: .
J gene: TRBJ2-1
CDR3 DNA: TGCGCCAGCAGCCACTACGGACTAGCGGGGGGCCGGGGGTATTACAATGAGCAGTTCTTC
CDR3 protein: CASSHYGLAGGRGYYNEQFF